The 10 T cell receptor beta chains listed next were all sequenced from one sample in a study of T cell repertoires in cytomegalovirus infection. TCRdb reprocessed the reads via MiXCR and lists one record per CDR3 protein. The table includes approximately 990,000 distinct CDR3 sequences, 30% to 40% detected once. For these TCRs, the target antigens are not known. The source was cultured CD8+ T cells from PBMCs, collected from culture after CMV antigen stimulation. These TCRs come from a human donor in good health (CMV status not recorded). Some clones in this sample may be carry-over from other donors' samples.

Only one count was recorded for this clonotype. The chain employs TRBV6-8 and TRBJ2-3; 10 bases are a match to TRBD2. With V trimmed by 6 bases and J by 2 bases, 5 bases remained unmatched. The CDR3 is 15 residues long. CDR1 is MNHGY and CDR2 is SAAAGT in the germline V gene. CDR3 DNA sequence: TGTGCCAGCAGCGTAGCGGGGGGACTCACAGATACGCAGTATTTT. It is translated as CASSVAGGLTDTQYF.

This clonotype appeared a few times. This chain connects TRBV12-3 or TRBV12-4 to TRBJ2-7, with D maybe TRBD1 (5 bases). V was trimmed by 3 bases and J by 0 bases, leaving 9 bases between them. There are 14 residues in the CDR3. This CDR3 reads CASSFTGASYEQYF. The CDR3 coding sequence is TGTGCCAGCAGTTTTACAGGCGCCTCCTACGAGCAGTACTTC.

There are a few counts of this clonotype. The chain couples TRBV11-2 to TRBJ1-2; 10 bases align to TRBD1. The CDR3 sequence is 16 residues long. Losses at the gene ends were 2 bases for V and 8 bases for J; bases not matched to a gene: 11. Germline CDR1 reads SGHAT; CDR2 reads FQNNGV. As DNA, the CDR3 is TGTGCCAGCAGCTTATGGAGGGACAGGGGATTTGGGGGCTACACCTTC. Residues: CASSLWRDRGFGGYTF.

V usage is TRBV2 and J usage is TRBJ1-2; D is ambiguous. CDR3 length: 13 residues. CDR1 SNHLY and CDR2 FYNNEI come from the germline V gene. V was pared by 7 bases and J by 7 bases, with 16 bases between. Here the CDR3 reads CASIREVPFGYTF. CDR3 nucleotide sequence: TGTGCCAGCATTAGGGAAGTCCCGTTTGGCTACACCTTC.

With regard to this clonotype: An end of the junction does not agree with germline; a read error may underlie this. This chain uses TRBV7-8 with TRBJ2-1, with 12 bases matching TRBD2. Germline V CDR1 and CDR2: SGHVS, FQNEAQ. This CDR3 contains 18 residues. The chain's CDR3 is CPSSFRLAGDSVYNEQFF. For the CDR3, the DNA is TGTCCCAGCAGCTTTAGACTAGCGGGGGACTCGGTATACAATGAGCAGTTCTTC.

With regard to this clonotype: Germline and junction disagree at one end, which may indicate a read error. The rearrangement joins TRBV7-6 to TRBJ1-5; D is uncertain. The germline V gene has CDR1 SGHVS and CDR2 FNYEAQ. This CDR3 comprises 17 residues. This chain's CDR3 is CANSLAVTPGRNQPQHF. CDR3 DNA sequence: TGTGCCAACAGCTTAGCGGTAACCCCCGGGCGCAATCAGCCCCAGCATTTT.

There are a few counts of this clonotype. The chain recombines TRBV19 with TRBJ2-5; D unresolved. Trimming took off 10 bases at V and 7 bases at J, with 13 bases between the two ends. Looked up from germline, CDR1 is LNHDA and CDR2 is SQIVND (reference sequence). This CDR3 has 11 amino acids. Here the CDR3 DNA reads TGTGCCACGCAGGTATATGGGACCCAGTACTTC. Protein: CATQVYGTQYF.

This clonotype was recorded at least ten times. The CDR3 sequence is CASSLDWGVSENTGELFF. The CDR3, as DNA: TGTGCCAGCAGCTTAGATTGGGGGGTTTCCGAGAACACCGGGGAGCTGTTTTTT. This chain joins TRBV7-2 and TRBJ2-2; D might be TRBD2 (6 bases). The germline CDR1 and CDR2 sequences are SGHTA and FQGNSA. The CDR3 length is 18 residues. V dropped 1 base and J dropped 1 base, with 16 bases sitting between them.

This clonotype has at least ten counts. V and J are TRBV4-1 and TRBJ2-7; TRBD2 matches 7 bases. Germline V lookup: CDR1 MGHRA, CDR2 YSYEKL. The ends lost 1 base at V and 3 bases at J; junction bases unmatched: 6. The CDR3 covers 15 residues. This CDR3 is CASSQAGGGNYEQYF. CDR3 sequence (DNA): TGCGCCAGCAGCCAAGCCGGGGGAGGGAACTACGAGCAGTACTTC.

The chain combines TRBV4-1 with TRBJ1-1; D remains unclear. Trimming cost V 1 base and J 1 base, with 10 bases left between them. This CDR3 contains 15 residues. CDR1 MGHRA and CDR2 YSYEKL come from the germline V gene. As DNA, the CDR3 is TGCGCCAGCAGCCAAGTCACGTTCCCGAACACTGAAGCTTTCTTT. As protein: CASSQVTFPNTEAFF.